A single sample is the source of the 19 T cell receptor beta chains below, sequenced in a study of blood T cells in healthy people across ages (dated by TCRdb to 2014 to 2015). Receptor amplification or capture employed 5' RACE. The listed sequencing device is Illumina HiSeq 2500. The second PCR ran for about 6 to 12 cycles and used a J-beta primer mix along with a sample-barcoded 5' primer. TCRdb reworked the public reads: Q25 trimming with fastp, MiXCR clone assembly, productive beta chains retained. When rows share a CDR3 protein, they turn into one entry using the most common DNA and genes. The table for this sample lists 800,000 or so distinct CDR3 sequences; about 45% of them were counted only once. Of the sample, about a sixth is held by the ten largest clones. Material for sequencing was blood. The receptors were gathered from a man older than 75 in good health.

The chain joins TRBV29-1 to TRBJ2-5, with TRBD1 identical over 9 bases. Germline CDR1 SQVTM, CDR2 ANQGSEA. V lost 3 bases to trimming and J lost 11 bases; unmatched junction nucleotides: 13. The CDR3 length is 14 residues. CDR3 residues: CSVEEGTGRNEQYF. The CDR3 nucleotides are TGCAGCGTTGAGGAGGGGACAGGGCGGAATGAGCAGTACTTC.

The V call is TRBV29-1, the J call TRBJ2-3, with D perhaps matching TRBD1 (7 bases). CDR3 size: 14 residues. Between the trimmed V and J ends, which lost 2 bases and 6 bases, there was a span of 15 bases. CDR1 SQVTM and CDR2 ANQGSEA come from the germline V gene. CDR3 sequence reads: CSVEIVRGADTQYF. CDR3 nucleotides: TGCAGCGTTGAAATCGTCAGGGGGGCGGATACGCAGTATTTT.

This chain's CDR3 is CASRLYGTGVEAFF. CDR3 in DNA: TGTGCCAGCAGGCTCTACGGGACAGGGGTTGAAGCTTTCTTT. The rearrangement joins TRBV12-3 or TRBV12-4 to TRBJ1-1, with 10 bases matching TRBD1. V trimming: 6 bases; J trimming: 7 bases; junction bases outside the gene matches: 8. The CDR3 consists of 14 residues.

The V call is TRBV28, the J call TRBJ1-2; a weak D match, TRBD1 (6 bases). The V gene lost 1 base and the J gene lost 7 bases, with 10 bases spanning the gap. The CDR3 has 13 residues. Germline lookup yields CDR1 MDHEN and CDR2 SYDVKM. The CDR3 DNA follows: TGTGCCAGCAGTTTATCCAAGGGGGGTGGCTACACCTTC. This codes for CASSLSKGGGYTF.

CDR3 protein: CATSSGYTTDTQYF. CDR3 DNA: TGTGCCACCAGCTCGGGGTATACCACAGATACGCAGTATTTT. The chain employs TRBV15 and TRBJ2-3, with D possibly TRBD2 on 5 matching bases. The CDR3 is 14 residues long. The germline gives CDR1 LNHNV, CDR2 YYDKDF (reference sequence). V was trimmed by 5 bases and J by 2 bases, leaving 11 bases between them.

For this clonotype: A junction boundary mismatches the germline segment, possibly from a read error. The J gene is TRBJ2-5, the V gene TRBV29-1, with D possibly TRBD1 on 6 matching bases. The CDR3 is made up of 13 amino acids. Germline V gene lookup returns CDR1 SQVTM and CDR2 ANQGSEA. The DNA of the CDR3 is TGCGGCGTTGTACTTCAAAGGGGGGAGACCCAGTACTTC. This sequence encodes CGVVLQRGETQYF.

This clonotype was counted ten times or more. The V gene is TRBV12-3 or TRBV12-4, the J gene TRBJ1-2; a weak D match, TRBD1 (5 bases). V lost 6 bases to trimming and J lost 5 bases, with 13 bases between them. This CDR3 comprises 13 residues. The CDR3 coding sequence is TGTGCCAGCAGCCAGGCCGACAGTTATGGCTACACCTTC. Protein sequence: CASSQADSYGYTF.

Note on this clonotype: A much larger clone lies a single base off, so this may be a read error. V and J are TRBV2 and TRBJ2-5; no firm D call. CDR3 length: 10 amino acids. Germline-derived CDR1 and CDR2 are SNHLY and FYNNEI. CDR3 DNA: TGTGCCGGCAGTCTAGAGACCCAGTACTTC. Amino acids: CAGSLETQYF.

This clonotype has a handful of counts. The V gene is TRBV20-1, the J gene TRBJ2-1, with 7 positions matching TRBD1. There are 15 residues in the CDR3. The germline V gene has CDR1 DFQATT and CDR2 SNEGSKA (reference sequence). Unmatched junction bases numbered 10, after V lost 1 base and J lost 7 bases. The CDR3 DNA sequence: TGCAGTGCTAGAGGACACAGGGGAATAAGGAATGAGCAGTTCTTC. It is translated as CSARGHRGIRNEQFF.

The chain recombines TRBV12-3 or TRBV12-4 with TRBJ2-5; 7 nucleotides agree with TRBD2. J gave up 13 bases and V 8 bases, and 13 bases lay outside the gene matches. The CDR3 is made up of 12 amino acids. DNA for the CDR3: TGTGCCAGCGGACTTGGGAGGGCCCAGATGTACTTC. Amino acid sequence: CASGLGRAQMYF.

The V gene is TRBV10-3, the J gene TRBJ1-1; 10 bases match TRBD1. This CDR3 is 15 amino acids long. The junction had 10 bases not matched to a gene; V was cut back by 7 bases and J by 5 bases. Germline V gene sequence: CDR1 ENHRY, CDR2 SYGVKD. CDR3 coding DNA: TGTGCCATCAAGGGACAGGGGAGGGGAGAAACTGAAGCTTTCTTT. Its protein is CAIKGQGRGETEAFF.

This clonotype was recorded many times. The DNA for the CDR3 is TGTGCCAGCACGCCTGACAGTCAAGAGACCCAGTACTTC. It translates to CASTPDSQETQYF. The chain has TRBV2 and TRBJ2-5, with a weak D call TRBD1 (5 bases). The CDR3 sequence is 13 residues long. Germline V gives CDR1 SNHLY, CDR2 FYNNEI. Trimming cost V 7 bases and J 2 bases, with 11 bases left between them. Supplemented by reference TRBV2 and TRBJ2-5, the full variable domain reads EPEVTQTPSHQVTQMGQEVILRCVPISNHLYFYWYRQILGQKVEFLVSFYNNEISEKSEIFDDQFSVERPDGSNFTLKIRSTKLEDSAMYFCASTPDSQETQYFGPGTRLLVL.

This chain links TRBV5-1 with TRBJ2-1; 8 bases are a match to TRBD2. Germline assignment: CDR1 SGHRS and CDR2 YFSETQ. V shed 5 bases and J 8 bases; nucleotides not matched to a gene: 15. This CDR3 is built from 16 residues. CDR3 region: CASRSVSGSVLHEQFF. DNA for the CDR3: TGCGCCAGCAGGTCAGTGAGCGGGAGTGTTCTCCATGAGCAGTTCTTC.

The chain's CDR3 is CASSSLRDRANSPLHF. CDR3 DNA: TGTGCCAGCAGCTCTCTCCGGGACAGGGCGAATTCACCCCTCCACTTT. The rearrangement joins TRBV5-6 to TRBJ1-6, with 9 bases lining up with TRBD1. The V and J ends lost 3 bases and 7 bases, in that order; junction bases with no gene match: 8. The CDR3 loop spans 16 amino acids. Germline V lookup: CDR1 SGHDT, CDR2 YYEEEE.

Here the CDR3 reads CASSLVGRRGGRAHEQFF. The CDR3 region has the DNA TGTGCCAGCAGCTTAGTGGGGCGAAGGGGCGGGAGGGCCCATGAGCAGTTCTTC. The J gene is TRBJ2-1, the V gene TRBV7-2, with 9 bases lining up with TRBD2. CDR3 length equals 18 residues. The V gene's germline CDR1 is SGHTA and CDR2 FQGNSA. With V trimmed by 1 base and J by 8 bases, 15 bases remained unmatched.

This chain connects TRBV7-2 to TRBJ2-7; D is perhaps TRBD2 (5 bases). The J call may be mistaken, given a closer DNA end match to TRBJ2-5. The germline V gene has CDR1 SGHTA and CDR2 FQGNSA. The CDR3 is made up of 16 amino acids. The CDR3, as DNA: TGTGCCAGCAGCCAACTAAGACTACGCCCTCGGGAGACCCAGTACTTC. This encodes CASSQLRLRPRETQYF.

The chain uses TRBV4-2 and TRBJ2-6; D is unclear. Germline CDR1 is LGHNA and CDR2 is YNFKEQ. Trimming stripped 4 bases from V and 0 bases from J, with 10 bases between. The CDR3 extends over 16 amino acids. CDR3 nucleotides: TGTGCCAGCAGCCCCGATCCTAGCTCTGGGGCCAACGTCCTGACTTTC. Translation: CASSPDPSSGANVLTF.

V usage is TRBV20-1 and J usage is TRBJ1-1; D possibly corresponds to TRBD1 (5 bases). V was trimmed by 0 bases and J by 7 bases, leaving 12 bases between them. The V gene's germline CDR1 is DFQATT and CDR2 SNEGSKA (reference sequence). The CDR3 has 13 residues. The CDR3 coding sequence is TGCAGTGCTAGAGACGAGGGACGGGATGAAGCTTTCTTT. This encodes CSARDEGRDEAFF.

The chain recombines TRBV28 with TRBJ2-3; TRBD1 matches 7 bases. Germline trimming cut 2 bases from V and 2 bases from J; bases unmatched to any gene: 7. Germline assignment: CDR1 MDHEN and CDR2 SYDVKM. The CDR3 spans 16 residues. In DNA, the CDR3 is TGTGCCAGCAGTTTACTAAGACAGGGAGCCACAGATACGCAGTATTTT. It specifies CASSLLRQGATDTQYF.